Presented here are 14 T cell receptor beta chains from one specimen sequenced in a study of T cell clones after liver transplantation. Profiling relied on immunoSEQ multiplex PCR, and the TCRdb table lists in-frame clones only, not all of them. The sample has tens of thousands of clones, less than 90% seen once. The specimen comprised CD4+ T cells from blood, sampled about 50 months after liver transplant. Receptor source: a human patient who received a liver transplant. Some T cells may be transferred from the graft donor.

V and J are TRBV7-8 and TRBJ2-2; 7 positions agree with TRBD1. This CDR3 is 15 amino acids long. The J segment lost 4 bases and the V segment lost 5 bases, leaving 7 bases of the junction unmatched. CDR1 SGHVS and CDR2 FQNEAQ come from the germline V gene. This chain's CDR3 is CASSRIQGRTGELFF. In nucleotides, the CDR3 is TGTGCCAGCAGCCGCATACAGGGGCGCACCGGGGAGCTGTTTTTT.

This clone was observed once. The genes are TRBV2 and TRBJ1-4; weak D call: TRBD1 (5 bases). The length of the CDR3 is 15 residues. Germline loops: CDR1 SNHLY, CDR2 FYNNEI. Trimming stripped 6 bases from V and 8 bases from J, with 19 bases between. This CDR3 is CASSADSVFAEKLFF. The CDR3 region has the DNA TGTGCCAGCAGCGCTGACAGCGTTTTTGCCGAAAAACTGTTTTTT.

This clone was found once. The CDR3: CASSRTGASGIQETQYF. CDR3 sequence (DNA): TGTGCCAGCAGCCGGACGGGGGCTAGCGGGATTCAAGAGACCCAGTACTTC. The chain joins TRBV7-6 to TRBJ2-5; TRBD2 aligns across 9 bases. The CDR3 covers 17 residues. Germline loops: CDR1 SGHVS, CDR2 FNYEAQ. Germline trimming cut 5 bases from V and 2 bases from J; bases unmatched to any gene: 12.

CDR3 sequence: CASSLGSTYEQYF. The DNA of the CDR3 is TGTGCCAGCAGTTTGGGCAGTACCTACGAGCAGTACTTC. This rearrangement joins TRBV28 to TRBJ2-7; D unresolved. Trimming removed 3 bases from V and 2 bases from J, with 8 bases in between. CDR1 is MDHEN and CDR2 is SYDVKM in the germline V gene. The CDR3 totals 13 residues.

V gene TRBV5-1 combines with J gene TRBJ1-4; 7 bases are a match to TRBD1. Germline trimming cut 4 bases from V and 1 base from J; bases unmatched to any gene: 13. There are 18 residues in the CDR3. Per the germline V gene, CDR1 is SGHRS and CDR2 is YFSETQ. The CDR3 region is CASSRVGTDPRTNEKLFF. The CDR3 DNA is TGCGCCAGCAGCCGAGTGGGGACAGATCCTAGAACTAATGAAAAACTGTTTTTT.

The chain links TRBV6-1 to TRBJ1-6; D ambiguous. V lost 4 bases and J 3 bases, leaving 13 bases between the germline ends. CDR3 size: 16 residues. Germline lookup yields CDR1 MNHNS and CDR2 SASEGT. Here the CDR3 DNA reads TGTGCCAGCAGTGCCGCTCTGGGGAGCTATAATTCACCCCTCCACTTT. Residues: CASSAALGSYNSPLHF.

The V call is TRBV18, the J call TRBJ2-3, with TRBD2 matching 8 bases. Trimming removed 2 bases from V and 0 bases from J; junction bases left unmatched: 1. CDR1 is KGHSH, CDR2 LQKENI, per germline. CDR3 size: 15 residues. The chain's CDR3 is CASSPLAGSTDTQYF. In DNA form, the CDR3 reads TGTGCCAGCTCACCATTAGCGGGGAGCACAGATACGCAGTATTTT. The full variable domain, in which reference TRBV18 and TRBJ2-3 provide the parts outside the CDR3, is NAGVMQNPRHLVRRRGQEARLRCSPMKGHSHVYWYRQLPEEGLKFMVYLQKENIIDESGMPKERFSAEFPKEGPSILRIQQVVRGDSAAYFCASSPLAGSTDTQYFGPGTRLTVL.

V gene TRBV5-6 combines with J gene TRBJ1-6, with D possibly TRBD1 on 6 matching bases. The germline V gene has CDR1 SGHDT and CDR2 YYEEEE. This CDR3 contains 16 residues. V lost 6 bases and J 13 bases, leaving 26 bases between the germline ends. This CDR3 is CASTAKPRGGAVPLHF. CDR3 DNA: TGTGCCAGCACCGCTAAACCGCGGGGGGGGGCAGTTCCCCTCCACTTT.

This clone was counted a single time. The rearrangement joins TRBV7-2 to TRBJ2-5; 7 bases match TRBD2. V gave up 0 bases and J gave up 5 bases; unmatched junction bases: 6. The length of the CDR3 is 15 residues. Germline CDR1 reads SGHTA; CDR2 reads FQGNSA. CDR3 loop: CASSLAGGLGETQYF. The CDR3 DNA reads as TGTGCCAGCAGCTTAGCGGGAGGGCTAGGGGAGACCCAGTACTTC.

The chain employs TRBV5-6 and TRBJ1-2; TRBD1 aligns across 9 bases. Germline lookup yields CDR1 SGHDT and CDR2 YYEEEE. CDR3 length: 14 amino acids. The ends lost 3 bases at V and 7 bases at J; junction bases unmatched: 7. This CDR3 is CASSSGQGFGGYTF. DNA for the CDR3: TGTGCCAGCAGCTCGGGACAGGGTTTTGGTGGCTACACCTTC.

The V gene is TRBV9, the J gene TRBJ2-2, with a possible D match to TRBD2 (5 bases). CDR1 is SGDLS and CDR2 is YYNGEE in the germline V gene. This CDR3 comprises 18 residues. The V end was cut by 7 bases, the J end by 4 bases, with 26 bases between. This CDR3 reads CASPSPRGNRICTGELFF. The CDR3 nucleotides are TGTGCCAGCCCTAGCCCAAGAGGAAATAGGATTTGCACCGGGGAGCTGTTTTTT.

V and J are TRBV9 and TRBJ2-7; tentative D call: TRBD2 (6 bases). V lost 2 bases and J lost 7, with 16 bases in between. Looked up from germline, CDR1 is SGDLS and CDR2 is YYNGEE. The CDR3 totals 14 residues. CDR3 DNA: TGTGCCAGCAGCGTTACGGGAGCCCATGGAGAGCAGTACTTC. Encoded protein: CASSVTGAHGEQYF.

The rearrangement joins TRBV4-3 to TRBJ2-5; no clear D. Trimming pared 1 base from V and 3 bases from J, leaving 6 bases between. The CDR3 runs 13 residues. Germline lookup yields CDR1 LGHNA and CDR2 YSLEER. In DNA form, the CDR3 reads TGCGCCAGCAGCCAAGGGATGAAAGAGACCCAGTACTTC. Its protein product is CASSQGMKETQYF.

The CDR3 coding sequence is TGCGCCAGCAGTCCCGGGACTAGCGGGGGGGAGCAGTTCTTC. It is translated as CASSPGTSGGEQFF. The chain combines TRBV5-1 with TRBJ2-1, with TRBD2 identical over 15 bases. The germline CDR1 and CDR2 sequences are SGHRS and YFSETQ. Trimming at V came to 5 bases and at J to 10 bases, leaving 4 bases not matched to a gene. This CDR3 spans 14 amino acids.